This T cell receptor beta chain originates from a study of CD8+CD57+ T cells in acquired aplastic anemia. CDR3 and TCR beta VDJ profiling relied on genomic DNA as the template. MiXCR, applied by TCRdb to the reads, yields one record per CDR3 protein. The sample has about 68,000 distinct CDR3 sequences, 54% seen once; the top ten hold approximately 8.3%. The CDR3 has 17 residues. Trimming cost V 5 bases and J 4 bases; bases outside gene matches: 8. This clonotype was observed at least ten times. The sequence came from a human donor in good health, serving as a control. Sequencing input: sorted CD4+, CD8+, or CD8+CD57+ T cells (not recorded which) from PBMCs. This chain links TRBV12-3 or TRBV12-4 with TRBJ2-3, with 14 bases fitting TRBD2. The chain's CDR3 is CASSKAPGLAGADTQYF. In DNA, the CDR3 is TGTGCCAGCAGTAAAGCACCGGGACTAGCGGGAGCAGATACGCAGTATTTT.